This TCR beta chain is drawn from a study of blood T cell dynamics during melanoma immunotherapy. About the study: Metastatic melanoma patients received first-line pembrolizumab or nivolumab plus ipilimumab.

Points on this clone: Its antigen is not identified.

V was pared by 6 bases and J by 5 bases, with 17 bases between. Germline values: CDR1 MDHEN, CDR2 SYDVKM. CDR3 length: 14 residues. Profiled with immunoSEQ multiplex PCR; TCRdb holds only in-frame clones, not every one. Of 2,500 to 3,000 clones listed, about 83% were seen once; the top ten hold 13% to 15%. Study-level points and caveats: Clones driving repertoire changes may be melanoma-specific or general immune activation.

Stated time point: week 3, after first cycle of checkpoint inhibitor. At 12 weeks after first infusion, RECIST 1.1 defined response for most patients. The sequence was obtained from a human donor with melanoma. Specimen: blood, collected from a patient treated with checkpoint blockade. The chain employs TRBV28 and TRBJ2-7, with D possibly being TRBD1 (5 bases). CDR3 DNA sequence: TGTGCCAGCAGCCCCGATGGGGCACGCGACGAGCAGTACTTC. This sequence encodes CASSPDGARDEQYF.